The subject of this entry is one T cell receptor (beta chain). In preparing the TRB cDNA libraries, 5' RACE with UMI labels was used. TCRdb reprocessed the 5' RACE reads and reports one entry per CDR3 protein, with no DNA. This table holds 100,000 to 150,000 distinct CDR3 sequences. This sample was taken from a study of CXCR3-negative and CXCR3-positive naive CD8 T cells. The CDR3 covers 15 residues. Germline CDR1 is SGHRS and CDR2 is YFSETQ. The V gene is TRBV5-1, the J gene TRBJ2-7; TCRdb calls TRBD2, which cannot be checked without DNA. The sequence was collected from a human donor in good health. Some clones in this sample may be carry-over from other donors' samples. What was sequenced was naive CXCR3- CD8+ T cells from blood. The subset denotes: CD45RO-CCR7+CD27+CD95- naive CD8+ T cells lacking CXCR3 (TNR3-). The CDR3 sequence is CASSLGAGGPSEQYF.